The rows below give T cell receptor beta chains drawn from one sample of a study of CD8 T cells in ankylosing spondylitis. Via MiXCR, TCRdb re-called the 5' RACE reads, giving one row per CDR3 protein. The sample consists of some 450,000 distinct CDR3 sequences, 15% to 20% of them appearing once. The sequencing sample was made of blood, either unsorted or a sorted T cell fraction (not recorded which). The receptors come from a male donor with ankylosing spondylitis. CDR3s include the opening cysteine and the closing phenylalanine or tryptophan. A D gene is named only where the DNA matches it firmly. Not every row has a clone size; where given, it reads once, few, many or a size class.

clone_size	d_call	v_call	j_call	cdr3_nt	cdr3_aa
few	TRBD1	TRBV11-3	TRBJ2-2	TGTGCCAGCAGCTTAAGACAGGGGGACACCGGGGAGCTGTTTTTT	CASSLRQGDTGELFF
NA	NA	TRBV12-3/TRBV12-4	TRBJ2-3	TGTGCCAGCAGCTTTAGACTTCCAGATACGCAGTATTTT	CASSFRLPDTQYF
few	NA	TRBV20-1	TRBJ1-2	TGCAGTGCTAGTAGTCGGGGGGCTTATGGCTACACCTTC	CSASSRGAYGYTF
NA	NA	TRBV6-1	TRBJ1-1	TGTGCCAGCAGTCTCAGGGCCCCATACACTGAAGCTTTCTTT	CASSLRAPYTEAFF
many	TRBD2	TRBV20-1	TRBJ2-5	TGCAGTGCTAGAGAGGCTAGCGGGGGTCTCGAGACCCAGTACTTC	CSAREASGGLETQYF
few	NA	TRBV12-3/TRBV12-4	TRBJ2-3	NA	CASSSSDRGSGGNTQYF
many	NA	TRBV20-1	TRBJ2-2	TGCAGTGCTGCCCCCCGTCACACCGGGGAGCTGTTTTTT	CSAAPRHTGELFF
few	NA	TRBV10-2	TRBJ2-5	TGCGCCAGCAGTGGCGGGGTGGGGGTGCGGTACTTC	CASSGGVGVRYF
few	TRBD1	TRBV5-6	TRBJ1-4	TGTGCCAGCAGCCGCGTTAGGGACAGGGGGCGATTTAGAGACGAAAAACTGTTTTTT	CASSRVRDRGRFRDEKLFF
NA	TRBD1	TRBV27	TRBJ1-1	TGTGCCAGCAGTTTAGCGTGGGTCAGGGGGCAGAGATCTGAAGCTTTCTTT	CASSLAWVRGQRSEAFF
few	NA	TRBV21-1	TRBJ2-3	TGTGCCAGCAGCAAATGGGGCGGCATCTCTAGCACAGATACGCAGTATTTT	CASSKWGGISSTDTQYF
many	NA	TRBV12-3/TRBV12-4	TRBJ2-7	TGTGCCAGCACGAGGGACTTTCTATACGAGCAGTACTTC	CASTRDFLYEQYF
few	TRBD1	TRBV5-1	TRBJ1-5	TGCGCCAGCAGCTTGACAGGGGCTGGGCAGCCCCAGCATTTT	CASSLTGAGQPQHF
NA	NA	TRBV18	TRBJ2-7	TGTGCCAGCTCACTGGGTCCTACGACGGAGCAGTACTTC	CASSLGPTTEQYF
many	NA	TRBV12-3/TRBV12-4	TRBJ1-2	TGTGCCAGCAGTCCTCAGGGGTCAGTTAGCTTC	CASSPQGSVSF
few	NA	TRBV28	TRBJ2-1	TGTGCCAGCAGTTTCGAGCGGAGATGGTATGAGCAGTTCTTC	CASSFERRWYEQFF
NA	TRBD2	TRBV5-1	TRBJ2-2	TGCGCCAGCGGGCGGGAGTACCCCACCGGGGAGCTGTTTTTT	CASGREYPTGELFF
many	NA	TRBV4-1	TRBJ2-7	TGCGCCAGCAGCCAGCGTGACGAGCAGTACTTC	CASSQRDEQYF
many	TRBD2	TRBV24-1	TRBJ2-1	TGTGCCACCAGTGACCCCCGGACTAGCGGGGATGAGCAGTTCTTC	CATSDPRTSGDEQFF
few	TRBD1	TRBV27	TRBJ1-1	TGTGCCAGCAGCCAACAGGGGAGATACACTGAAGCTTTCTTT	CASSQQGRYTEAFF
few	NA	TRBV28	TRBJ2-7	TGTGCCAGCAGTTCCCCACGGTACAGCTCCTACGAGCAGTACTTC	CASSSPRYSSYEQYF
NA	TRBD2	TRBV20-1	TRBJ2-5	TGCAGCTATAGCGGGGGGGCGTACCAAGAGACCCAGTACTTC	CSYSGGAYQETQYF
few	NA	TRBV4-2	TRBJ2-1	TGTGCCAGCAGCCCGACTCCGAGCTCCTACAATGAGCAGTTCTTC	CASSPTPSSYNEQFF
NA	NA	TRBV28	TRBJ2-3	TGTGCCAGCAGTTTATTGGCCGGGAGTGACACAGATACGCAGTATTTT	CASSLLAGSDTDTQYF
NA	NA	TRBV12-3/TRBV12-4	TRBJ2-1	TGTGCCAGCAGTTCTTCTCCCTACAATGAGCAGTTCTTC	CASSSSPYNEQFF
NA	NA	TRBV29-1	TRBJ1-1	TGCAGCGTTGAACGACTCGCAGCTTTCTTT	CSVERLAAFF